A selection of T cell receptor beta chains follows, all from one sample in a study of molecular identifiers for immune sequencing clone quantification. TCRdb re-derived calls from the PCR reads in MiXCR, one entry per CDR3 protein. The repertoire holds more than 550,000 distinct CDR3 sequences, with 25% as singletons. The sequenced sample was naive CD8+ T cells from blood, with Jurkat cell RNA spiked in. All receptors come from a human donor in good health. Some libraries in this study had Jurkat cell RNA spiked in. Both conserved end residues are part of each CDR3. Fields, in order: V gene, D gene, clone size, J gene, CDR3 DNA, CDR3 protein. D genes are given only for firm matches. The size of a clone is reported for some rows only, either as once, few or many, or as a class for expanded clones.

V gene: TRBV21-1
D gene: NA
clone size: few
J gene: TRBJ1-2
CDR3 DNA: TGTGCCAGCAGCGCCCGGGACAGGGGGACGAATAACTATGGCTACACCTTC
CDR3 protein: CASSARDRGTNNYGYTF

V gene: TRBV27
D gene: NA
clone size: once
J gene: TRBJ1-5
CDR3 DNA: TGTGCCAGCAGTTTATGGTCTGGAAGAAATCAGCCCCAGCATTTT
CDR3 protein: CASSLWSGRNQPQHF

V gene: TRBV6-2/TRBV6-3
D gene: NA
clone size: NA
J gene: TRBJ1-1
CDR3 DNA: TGTGTCAGCAGCCCCGACGTCACTGAAGCTTTCTTT
CDR3 protein: CVSSPDVTEAFF

V gene: TRBV7-9
D gene: NA
clone size: NA
J gene: TRBJ1-1
CDR3 DNA: TGTGCCAGCAGCCAAGGGGGGGGGGAGCCCTCTCGGGGAGCTTTCTTT
CDR3 protein: CASSQGGGEPSRGAFF

V gene: TRBV7-9
D gene: NA
clone size: few
J gene: TRBJ2-5
CDR3 DNA: TGTGCCAGCAGCTTATATTCGGGGACCCAAGAGACCCAGTACTTC
CDR3 protein: CASSLYSGTQETQYF

V gene: TRBV7-9
D gene: TRBD2
clone size: few
J gene: TRBJ2-1
CDR3 DNA: TGTGCCAGCAGCTTTGAGGGAGGGCCCGTGAATGAGCAGTTCTTC
CDR3 protein: CASSFEGGPVNEQFF

V gene: TRBV4-3
D gene: TRBD2
clone size: NA
J gene: TRBJ2-7
CDR3 DNA: TGCGCCAGCAGCCAAGATCTGGCGGGGGGCCTCTCCTACGAGCAGTACTTC
CDR3 protein: CASSQDLAGGLSYEQYF

V gene: TRBV27
D gene: TRBD1
clone size: NA
J gene: TRBJ1-4
CDR3 DNA: TGTGCCAGCAGTTTTTCAGGGGGCAGTAATGAAAAACTGTTTTTT
CDR3 protein: CASSFSGGSNEKLFF

V gene: TRBV7-6
D gene: TRBD2
clone size: few
J gene: TRBJ2-7
CDR3 DNA: TGTGCCAGCAGCGGGGGGACTACAGCCTACGAGCAGTACTTC
CDR3 protein: CASSGGTTAYEQYF

V gene: TRBV28
D gene: TRBD1
clone size: many
J gene: TRBJ2-2
CDR3 DNA: TGTGCCAGCAGTGACAGGGTCGCCGGGGAGCTGTTTTTT
CDR3 protein: CASSDRVAGELFF

V gene: TRBV12-3/TRBV12-4
D gene: NA
clone size: many
J gene: TRBJ1-5
CDR3 DNA: TGTGCCAGCAGATTAGGGGTTAATCAGCCCCAGCATTTT
CDR3 protein: CASRLGVNQPQHF

V gene: TRBV5-1
D gene: NA
clone size: many
J gene: TRBJ2-3
CDR3 DNA: TGTGCCAGCAGCTTAGTTGGGACTAGCACAGATACGCAGTATTTT
CDR3 protein: CASSLVGTSTDTQYF

V gene: TRBV4-3
D gene: NA
clone size: NA
J gene: TRBJ2-7
CDR3 DNA: TGCGCCAGCAGCCAAGGTGGGACTGCAACCTACGAGCAGTACTTC
CDR3 protein: CASSQGGTATYEQYF

V gene: TRBV20-1
D gene: TRBD2
clone size: NA
J gene: TRBJ2-7
CDR3 DNA: TGCAGTGCCGCTAGCGGGAGGGAGGGCGAGCAGTACTTC
CDR3 protein: CSAASGREGEQYF

V gene: TRBV29-1
D gene: NA
clone size: many
J gene: TRBJ2-2
CDR3 DNA: TGCAGCTCACTTGGACCTGGCCCCGGGGAGCTGTTTTTT
CDR3 protein: CSSLGPGPGELFF

V gene: TRBV25-1
D gene: NA
clone size: few
J gene: TRBJ1-2
CDR3 DNA: TGTGCCAGCTCGTTTATAATGGGGGGCTACCGAGAGGGCTACACCTTC
CDR3 protein: CASSFIMGGYREGYTF

V gene: TRBV6-5
D gene: TRBD2
clone size: NA
J gene: TRBJ2-2
CDR3 DNA: TGTGCCAGCAGTTACTCCCCTGCGGGGGGTCTTCGCACCGGGGAGCTGTTTTTT
CDR3 protein: CASSYSPAGGLRTGELFF

V gene: TRBV6-2/TRBV6-3
D gene: TRBD1
clone size: many
J gene: TRBJ2-6
CDR3 DNA: TGTGCCAGCAGTTCAAAACCCACAGGGGTCGGGGCCAACGTCCTGACTTTC
CDR3 protein: CASSSKPTGVGANVLTF

V gene: TRBV4-3
D gene: NA
clone size: NA
J gene: TRBJ1-2
CDR3 DNA: TGCGCCAGCAGCCCGACCCCTAGGACAGAAAACTATGGCTACACCTTC
CDR3 protein: CASSPTPRTENYGYTF

V gene: TRBV5-4
D gene: TRBD2
clone size: many
J gene: TRBJ2-7
CDR3 DNA: TGTGCCAGCAGCTTGTCCGGGACTAGGTACGACGAGCAGTACTTC
CDR3 protein: CASSLSGTRYDEQYF

V gene: TRBV7-9
D gene: NA
clone size: few
J gene: TRBJ1-2
CDR3 DNA: TGTGCCAGCAGCTTAGCGGAGGGTACTAGTCATGGCTACACCTTC
CDR3 protein: CASSLAEGTSHGYTF

V gene: TRBV3-2
D gene: NA
clone size: few
J gene: TRBJ2-7
CDR3 DNA: TGTGCCAGCAGCCAGGATCCGGGACTAGCGGGGGCAAGTCCGGCGTACGAGCAGTACTTC
CDR3 protein: CASSQDPGLAGASPAYEQYF

V gene: TRBV24-1
D gene: NA
clone size: NA
J gene: TRBJ2-5
CDR3 DNA: TGTGCCACCAGTGATTTGCACGGCGGAGAAGAGACCCAGTACTTC
CDR3 protein: CATSDLHGGEETQYF

V gene: TRBV20-1
D gene: NA
clone size: NA
J gene: TRBJ2-5
CDR3 DNA: TGCAGTGCAAACCCCCAAAAAGCTTACCAAGAGACCCAGTACTTC
CDR3 protein: CSANPQKAYQETQYF

V gene: TRBV28
D gene: NA
clone size: few
J gene: TRBJ2-6
CDR3 DNA: TGTGCCAGCAGAAACTCGAGGCTATCTGGGGCCAACGTCCTGACTTTC
CDR3 protein: CASRNSRLSGANVLTF

V gene: TRBV4-3
D gene: TRBD1
clone size: many
J gene: TRBJ2-7
CDR3 DNA: TGCGCCAGCAGCCAAGACCTTTGGCAGGGGGCCTACGAGCAGTACTTC
CDR3 protein: CASSQDLWQGAYEQYF

V gene: TRBV6-5
D gene: NA
clone size: many
J gene: TRBJ2-7
CDR3 DNA: TGTGCCAGCAGTGGGGGCCACGAGCAGTACTTC
CDR3 protein: CASSGGHEQYF

V gene: TRBV30
D gene: NA
clone size: few
J gene: TRBJ1-2
CDR3 DNA: TGTGCCTGGAGTGTTCAGACCGGCTATGGCTACACCTTC
CDR3 protein: CAWSVQTGYGYTF

V gene: TRBV15
D gene: TRBD2
clone size: few
J gene: TRBJ2-1
CDR3 DNA: TGTGCCACCAGCTCCCCGGGACTAGTCTCCTACAATGAGCAGTTCTTC
CDR3 protein: CATSSPGLVSYNEQFF

V gene: TRBV7-9
D gene: TRBD1
clone size: NA
J gene: TRBJ1-5
CDR3 DNA: TGTGCCAGCAGCTTAGTCGGGACAGGGGATCAGCCCCAGCATTTT
CDR3 protein: CASSLVGTGDQPQHF

V gene: TRBV4-1
D gene: NA
clone size: NA
J gene: TRBJ1-1
CDR3 DNA: TGCGCCCGCAGCCAAGGGACAACCCCCGCCGCTTTCTTT
CDR3 protein: CARSQGTTPAAFF

V gene: TRBV12-3/TRBV12-4
D gene: NA
clone size: many
J gene: TRBJ1-2
CDR3 DNA: TGTGCCAGCACCGATAACTATGGCTACACCTTC
CDR3 protein: CASTDNYGYTF

V gene: TRBV13
D gene: NA
clone size: few
J gene: TRBJ2-1
CDR3 DNA: TGTGCCAGCAGCTTATTGATGGGGTTCGATGAGCAGTTCTTC
CDR3 protein: CASSLLMGFDEQFF

V gene: TRBV6-2/TRBV6-3
D gene: TRBD2
clone size: many
J gene: TRBJ2-3
CDR3 DNA: TGTGCCAGCAGTTACTCCACCGGGACTAGCGGGGCCTGGGGAGATACGCAGTATTTT
CDR3 protein: CASSYSTGTSGAWGDTQYF

V gene: TRBV7-9
D gene: NA
clone size: many
J gene: TRBJ1-1
CDR3 DNA: TGTGCCAGCAGCTTCTCAAGGGGTGAAGCTTTCTTT
CDR3 protein: CASSFSRGEAFF

V gene: TRBV5-4
D gene: NA
clone size: NA
J gene: TRBJ2-7
CDR3 DNA: TGTGCCAGCAGCTTGGATGGAGGGCTCAACGAGCAGTACTTC
CDR3 protein: CASSLDGGLNEQYF

V gene: TRBV7-9
D gene: TRBD2
clone size: many
J gene: TRBJ2-3
CDR3 DNA: TGTGCCAGCAGCTATCTAGCGGGAGTTGCAGATACGCAGTATTTT
CDR3 protein: CASSYLAGVADTQYF

V gene: TRBV29-1
D gene: NA
clone size: many
J gene: TRBJ1-2
CDR3 DNA: TGCAGCTCCCTCTTAGTGAGTGGCTACACCTTC
CDR3 protein: CSSLLVSGYTF

V gene: TRBV12-3/TRBV12-4
D gene: NA
clone size: NA
J gene: TRBJ2-2
CDR3 DNA: TGTGCCAGCAGCCCCGTGGACCAGCCCGGGGAGCTGTTTTTT
CDR3 protein: CASSPVDQPGELFF

V gene: TRBV7-2
D gene: NA
clone size: NA
J gene: TRBJ2-1
CDR3 DNA: TGTGACAACAGCTTAACTGATGAGCAGTTCTTC
CDR3 protein: CDNSLTDEQFF

V gene: TRBV5-6
D gene: TRBD2
clone size: few
J gene: TRBJ2-7
CDR3 DNA: TGTGCCAGCAGCTTCTCAGCGGGAGAGCCCTTTTACGAGCAGTACTTC
CDR3 protein: CASSFSAGEPFYEQYF

V gene: TRBV11-2
D gene: TRBD1
clone size: NA
J gene: TRBJ1-2
CDR3 DNA: TGTGCCCGCAGCTTAGGGGGCTATGGCTACCCCTTC
CDR3 protein: CARSLGGYGYPF

V gene: TRBV13
D gene: NA
clone size: NA
J gene: TRBJ2-7
CDR3 DNA: TGTGCCAGCAGCTCCCTGGGAGGGGGGGGGCCAATCGAGCAGTACTTC
CDR3 protein: CASSSLGGGGPIEQYF

V gene: TRBV5-6
D gene: NA
clone size: NA
J gene: TRBJ2-3
CDR3 DNA: TGTGCCAGCAGCTTGTCCGTGGGGGGGCCGACAGATACGCAGTATTTT
CDR3 protein: CASSLSVGGPTDTQYF

V gene: TRBV13
D gene: NA
clone size: many
J gene: TRBJ1-1
CDR3 DNA: TGTGCCAGCAAGGTATGGGGAGACACTGAAGCTTTCTTT
CDR3 protein: CASKVWGDTEAFF

V gene: TRBV7-2
D gene: TRBD1
clone size: few
J gene: TRBJ2-7
CDR3 DNA: TGTGCCAGCAGCTTACCTCGTACAGGGGATTTGGCATACGAGCAGTACTTC
CDR3 protein: CASSLPRTGDLAYEQYF

V gene: TRBV20-1
D gene: TRBD2
clone size: NA
J gene: TRBJ2-5
CDR3 DNA: TGCAGTGCAGGGCGGGAGGTGGTGGAGACCCAGTACTTC
CDR3 protein: CSAGREVVETQYF

V gene: TRBV29-1
D gene: NA
clone size: many
J gene: TRBJ2-4
CDR3 DNA: TGCAGCGTTGATGCGGGGGCTGTTGGCAAAAACATTCAGTACTTC
CDR3 protein: CSVDAGAVGKNIQYF

V gene: TRBV20-1
D gene: TRBD1
clone size: many
J gene: TRBJ1-6
CDR3 DNA: TGCAGTGCTGGGGAGACAGGGTTTTATTCACCCCTCCACTTT
CDR3 protein: CSAGETGFYSPLHF

V gene: TRBV9
D gene: NA
clone size: few
J gene: TRBJ1-2
CDR3 DNA: TGTGCCAGCAGCGATTACACAGGGACCTACACCTTC
CDR3 protein: CASSDYTGTYTF

V gene: TRBV27
D gene: NA
clone size: NA
J gene: TRBJ2-1
CDR3 DNA: TGTGCCAGCAGGGAGGGCCCGGATGAGCAGTTCTTC
CDR3 protein: CASREGPDEQFF

V gene: TRBV5-1
D gene: NA
clone size: many
J gene: TRBJ1-5
CDR3 DNA: TGCGCCAGCAGCTTGGGAGGGGCTAGCAATCAGCCCCAGCATTTT
CDR3 protein: CASSLGGASNQPQHF

V gene: TRBV24-1
D gene: TRBD1
clone size: NA
J gene: TRBJ2-5
CDR3 DNA: TGTGCCACCCCAGGGGGCCGGGAGACCCAGTACTTC
CDR3 protein: CATPGGRETQYF

V gene: TRBV20-1
D gene: TRBD1
clone size: few
J gene: TRBJ2-3
CDR3 DNA: TGCAGTGCTAAATTACAGGGGGCGCTTTTAGCAGATACGCAGTATTTT
CDR3 protein: CSAKLQGALLADTQYF

V gene: TRBV18
D gene: NA
clone size: few
J gene: TRBJ1-1
CDR3 DNA: TGTGCCAGCTTCCTTGTCGGGGAAACTGAAGCTTTCTTT
CDR3 protein: CASFLVGETEAFF